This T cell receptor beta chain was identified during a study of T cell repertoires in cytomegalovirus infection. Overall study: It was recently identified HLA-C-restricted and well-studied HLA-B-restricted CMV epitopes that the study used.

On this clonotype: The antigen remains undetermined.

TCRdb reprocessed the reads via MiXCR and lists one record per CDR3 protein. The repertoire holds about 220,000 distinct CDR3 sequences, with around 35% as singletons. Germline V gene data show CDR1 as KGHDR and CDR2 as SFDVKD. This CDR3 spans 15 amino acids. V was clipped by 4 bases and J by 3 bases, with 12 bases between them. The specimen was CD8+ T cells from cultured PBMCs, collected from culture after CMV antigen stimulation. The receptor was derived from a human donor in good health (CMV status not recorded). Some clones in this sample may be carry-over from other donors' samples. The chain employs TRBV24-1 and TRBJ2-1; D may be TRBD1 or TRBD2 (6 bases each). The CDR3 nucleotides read TGTGCCACCAGTGACCGGCGGGACAACTACAATGAGCAGTTCTTC. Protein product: CATSDRRDNYNEQFF.